Sequencing of this T cell receptor (beta chain) was carried out in a study of blood T cell repertoires in COVID-19. Study in general: PBMCs, B-cell-depleted T cells, or T cells provided the cDNA or gDNA that made up the material.

The sample holds one count of this clone. Germline assignment: CDR1 SGHTA and CDR2 FQGNSA. CDR3 size: 15 residues. V lost 1 base to trimming and J lost 3 bases; unmatched junction nucleotides: 3. Authors' processing steps: How many nucleated cells were present was estimated from reference gene primer amplification. Sequenced by immunoSEQ multiplex PCR; TCRdb stores in-frame clones only, minus some. V and J calls and clone size are as listed in that table; D and trimming were resolved from the DNA. This table has about 160,000 clones, under 85% appearing once. This chain connects TRBV7-2 to TRBJ2-7, with TRBD2 matching over 10 bases. Specimen: peripheral blood. The clonotype was recovered from a man between 70 and 80 years old who had recovered from COVID-19. The CDR3 loop reads CASSLDGTSVYEQYF. The CDR3 DNA reads as TGTGCCAGCAGCTTAGACGGGACTAGCGTCTACGAGCAGTACTTC.